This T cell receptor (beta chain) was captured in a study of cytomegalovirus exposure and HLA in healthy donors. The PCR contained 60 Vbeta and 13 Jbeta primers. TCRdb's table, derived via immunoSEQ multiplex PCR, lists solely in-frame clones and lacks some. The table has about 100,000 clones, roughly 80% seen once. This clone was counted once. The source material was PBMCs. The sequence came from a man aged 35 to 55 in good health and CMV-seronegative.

The CDR3 reads CASSGTTGYNEQFF. CDR3 nucleotide sequence: TGTGCCAGCTCGGGGACTACCGGCTACAATGAGCAGTTCTTC. V and J are TRBV18 and TRBJ2-1; 7 bases fit TRBD2. V lost 6 bases to trimming and J lost 3 bases; unmatched junction nucleotides: 5. Germline V gene lookup returns CDR1 KGHSH and CDR2 LQKENI. This CDR3 is 14 amino acids long.